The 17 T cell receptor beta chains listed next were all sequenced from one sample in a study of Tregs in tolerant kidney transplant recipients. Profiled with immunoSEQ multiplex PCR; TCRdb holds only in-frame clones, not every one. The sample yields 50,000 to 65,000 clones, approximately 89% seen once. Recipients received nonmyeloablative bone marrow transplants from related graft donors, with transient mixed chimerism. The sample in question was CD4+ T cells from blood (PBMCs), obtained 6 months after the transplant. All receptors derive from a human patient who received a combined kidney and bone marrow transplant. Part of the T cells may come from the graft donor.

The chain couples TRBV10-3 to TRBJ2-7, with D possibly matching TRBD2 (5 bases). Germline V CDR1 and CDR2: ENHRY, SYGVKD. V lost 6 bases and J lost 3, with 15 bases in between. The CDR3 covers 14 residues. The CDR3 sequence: CAIRSDSSLYEQYF. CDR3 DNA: TGTGCCATCAGATCGGACTCTAGCCTCTACGAGCAGTACTTC.

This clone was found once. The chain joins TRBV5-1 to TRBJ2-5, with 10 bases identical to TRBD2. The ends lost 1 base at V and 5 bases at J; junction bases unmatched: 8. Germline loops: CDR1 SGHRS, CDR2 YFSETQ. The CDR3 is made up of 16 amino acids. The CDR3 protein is CASSLNPAGGQETQYF. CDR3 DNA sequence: TGCGCCAGCAGCTTGAATCCAGCGGGAGGGCAGGAGACCCAGTACTTC. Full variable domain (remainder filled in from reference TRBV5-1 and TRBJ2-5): KAGVTQTPRYLIKTRGQQVTLSCSPISGHRSVSWYQQTPGQGLQFLFEYFSETQRNKGNFPGRFSGRQFSNSRSEMNVSTLELGDSALYLCASSLNPAGGQETQYFGPGTRLLVL.

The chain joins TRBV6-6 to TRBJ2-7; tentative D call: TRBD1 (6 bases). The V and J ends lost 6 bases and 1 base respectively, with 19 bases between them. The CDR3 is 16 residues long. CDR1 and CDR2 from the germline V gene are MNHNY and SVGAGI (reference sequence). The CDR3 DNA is TGTGCCAGCAGGCGAGACCAGACAGGAAGGTCCTACGAGCAGTACTTC. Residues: CASRRDQTGRSYEQYF.

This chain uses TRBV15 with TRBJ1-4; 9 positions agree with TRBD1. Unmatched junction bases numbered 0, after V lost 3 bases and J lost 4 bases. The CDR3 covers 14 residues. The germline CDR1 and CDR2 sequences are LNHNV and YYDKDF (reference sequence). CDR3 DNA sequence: TGTGCCACCAGCAGGACAGGGGGTAATGAAAAACTGTTTTTT. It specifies CATSRTGGNEKLFF.

CDR3 sequence reads: CASSSTSGGYEQYF. CDR3 coding DNA: TGTGCCAGCAGTTCGACTAGCGGGGGTTACGAGCAGTACTTC. The V and J genes are TRBV6-5 and TRBJ2-5, with 12 bases matching TRBD2. Matching the DNA end better, TRBJ2-7 makes the J call doubtful. Germline assignment: CDR1 MNHEY and CDR2 SVGAGI. The CDR3 contains 14 residues.

CDR3 DNA sequence: TGTGCCAGTAGTACAGGGTCAAGCTACAATGAGCAGTTCTTC. Protein product: CASSTGSSYNEQFF. The V call is TRBV19, the J call TRBJ2-1, with D possibly TRBD1 on 5 matching bases. The V and J ends lost 4 bases and 3 bases respectively, with 10 bases between them. Per the germline V gene, CDR1 is LNHDA and CDR2 is SQIVND (reference sequence). The CDR3 has 14 residues.

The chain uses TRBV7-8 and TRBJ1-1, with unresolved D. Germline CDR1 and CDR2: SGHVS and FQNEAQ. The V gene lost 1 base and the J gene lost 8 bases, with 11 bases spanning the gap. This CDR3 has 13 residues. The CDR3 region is CASSLVLGSEAFF. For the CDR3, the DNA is TGTGCCAGCAGCTTAGTTTTAGGGAGCGAAGCTTTCTTT. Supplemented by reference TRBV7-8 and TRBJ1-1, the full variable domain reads GAGVSQSPRYKVAKRGQDVALRCDPISGHVSLFWYQQALGQGPEFLTYFQNEAQLDKSGLPSDRFFAERPEGSVSTLKIQRTQQEDSAVYLCASSLVLGSEAFFGQGTRLTVV.

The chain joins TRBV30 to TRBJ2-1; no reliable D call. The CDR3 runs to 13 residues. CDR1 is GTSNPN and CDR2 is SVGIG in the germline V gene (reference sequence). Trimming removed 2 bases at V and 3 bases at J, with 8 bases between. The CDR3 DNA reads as TGTGCCTGGAGTACTTCGTACTACAATGAGCAGTTCTTC. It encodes CAWSTSYYNEQFF.

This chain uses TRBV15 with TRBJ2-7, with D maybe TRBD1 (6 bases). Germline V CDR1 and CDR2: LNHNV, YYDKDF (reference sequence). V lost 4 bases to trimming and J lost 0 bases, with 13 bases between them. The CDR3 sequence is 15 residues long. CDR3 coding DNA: TGTGCCACCAGCAAGGACAGTCAATTCTCCTACGAGCAGTACTTC. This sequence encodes CATSKDSQFSYEQYF.

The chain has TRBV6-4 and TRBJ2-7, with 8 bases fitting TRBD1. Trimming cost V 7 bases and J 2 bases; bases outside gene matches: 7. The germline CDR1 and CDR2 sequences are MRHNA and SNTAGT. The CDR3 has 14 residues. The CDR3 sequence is CASTLRGQAYEQYF. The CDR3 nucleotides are TGTGCCAGCACTCTTCGGGGACAGGCCTACGAGCAGTACTTC.

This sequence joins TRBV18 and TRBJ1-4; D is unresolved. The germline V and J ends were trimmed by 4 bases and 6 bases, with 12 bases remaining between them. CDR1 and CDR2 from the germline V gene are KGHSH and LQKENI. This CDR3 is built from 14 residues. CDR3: CASSQLAVDEKLFF. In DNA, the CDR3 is TGTGCCAGCTCACAGCTGGCGGTGGATGAAAAACTGTTTTTT. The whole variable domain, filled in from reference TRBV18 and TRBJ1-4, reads NAGVMQNPRHLVRRRGQEARLRCSPMKGHSHVYWYRQLPEEGLKFMVYLQKENIIDESGMPKERFSAEFPKEGPSILRIQQVVRGDSAAYFCASSQLAVDEKLFFGSGTQLSVL.

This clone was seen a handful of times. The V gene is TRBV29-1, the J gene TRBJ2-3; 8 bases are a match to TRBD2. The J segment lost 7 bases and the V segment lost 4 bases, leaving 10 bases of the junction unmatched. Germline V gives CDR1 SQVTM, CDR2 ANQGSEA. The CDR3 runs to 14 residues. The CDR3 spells CSVVHTSGWYTQYF. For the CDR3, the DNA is TGCAGCGTTGTACATACTAGCGGCTGGTATACGCAGTATTTT.

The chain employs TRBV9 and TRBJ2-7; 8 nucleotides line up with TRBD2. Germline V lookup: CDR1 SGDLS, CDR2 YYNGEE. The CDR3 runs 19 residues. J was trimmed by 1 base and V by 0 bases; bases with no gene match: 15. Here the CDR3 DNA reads TGTGCCAGCAGCGTAGAACCCGTCGGGGCTAGCGGGCTTTCCTACGAGCAGTACTTC. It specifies CASSVEPVGASGLSYEQYF.

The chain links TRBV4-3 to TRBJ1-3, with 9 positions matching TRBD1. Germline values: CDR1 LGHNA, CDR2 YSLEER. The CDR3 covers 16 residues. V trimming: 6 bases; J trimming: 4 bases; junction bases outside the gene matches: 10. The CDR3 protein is CASSRNIGTGGNTIYF. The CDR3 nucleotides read TGCGCCAGCAGTCGAAATATTGGGACAGGGGGAAACACCATATATTTT.

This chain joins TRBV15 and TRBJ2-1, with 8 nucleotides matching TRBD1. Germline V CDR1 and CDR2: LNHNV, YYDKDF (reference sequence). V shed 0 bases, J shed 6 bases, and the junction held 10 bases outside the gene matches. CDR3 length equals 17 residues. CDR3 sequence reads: CATSRDPPGGYINEQFF. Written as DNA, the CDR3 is TGTGCCACCAGCAGAGATCCCCCAGGGGGCTATATCAATGAGCAGTTCTTC.

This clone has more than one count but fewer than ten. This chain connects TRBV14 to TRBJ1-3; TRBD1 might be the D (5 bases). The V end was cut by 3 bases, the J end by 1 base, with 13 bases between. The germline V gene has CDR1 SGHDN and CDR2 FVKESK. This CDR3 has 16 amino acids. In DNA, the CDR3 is TGTGCCAGCAGCCAGCAACCAGGGCCGTCTGGAAACACCATATATTTT. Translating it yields CASSQQPGPSGNTIYF. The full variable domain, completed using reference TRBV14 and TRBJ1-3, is EAGVTQFPSHSVIEKGQTVTLRCDPISGHDNLYWYRRVMGKEIKFLLHFVKESKQDESGMPNNRFLAERTGGTYSTLKVQPAELEDSGVYFCASSQQPGPSGNTIYFGEGSWLTVV.

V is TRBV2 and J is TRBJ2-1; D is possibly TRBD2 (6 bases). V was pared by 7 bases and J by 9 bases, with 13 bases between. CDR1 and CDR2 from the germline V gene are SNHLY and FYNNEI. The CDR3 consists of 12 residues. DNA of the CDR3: TGTGCCAGCATGGGGGGAGGTGCTGAGCAGTTCTTC. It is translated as CASMGGGAEQFF.